The 6 T cell receptor beta chains in this list originate from one sample, sequenced in a study of blood T cell repertoires in COVID-19. Data came from immunoSEQ multiplex PCR; TCRdb stores just in-frame clones and leaves some out. The table records 250,000 to 300,000 clones, approximately 85% of them present only once. Sequenced input: PBMCs or T cells enriched from blood (not recorded which). The receptors derive from a woman between 50 and 59 years old who had recovered from COVID-19.

The rearrangement links TRBV12-3 or TRBV12-4 to TRBJ2-2, with D possibly being TRBD2 (5 bases). This CDR3 is 13 amino acids long. Trimming removed 6 bases at V and 5 bases at J, with 10 bases between. The DNA of the CDR3 is TGTGCCAGCAGGATGGACTGGACCGGGGAGCTGTTTTTT. Its translation: CASRMDWTGELFF.

This sequence joins TRBV5-4 and TRBJ1-1, with TRBD1 matching 8 bases. J was trimmed by 2 bases and V by 5 bases; bases with no gene match: 5. This CDR3 is 14 amino acids long. CDR1 SGHNT and CDR2 YYREEE come from the germline V gene (reference sequence). This CDR3 reads CASRVDRDNTEAFF. The CDR3 DNA reads TGTGCCAGCAGGGTGGACAGGGACAACACTGAAGCTTTCTTT.

The V and J genes are TRBV27 and TRBJ1-5; a possible D gene is TRBD1 (5 bases). V was cut by 6 bases and J by 6 bases, with 15 bases left in between. This CDR3 region has 14 residues. CDR1 is MNHEY and CDR2 is SMNVEV in the germline V gene (reference sequence). CDR3 DNA: TGTGCCAGCAGAGAATCCGGGACTGGTCAGCCCCAGCATTTT. As protein: CASRESGTGQPQHF.

J is TRBJ1-2 and V is TRBV28; D gene uncertain. The V and J ends lost 3 bases and 4 bases respectively, with 9 bases between them. The CDR3 spans 13 residues. Germline CDR1 reads MDHEN; CDR2 reads SYDVKM. The CDR3 reads CASSFLGSYGYTF. The CDR3 DNA reads as TGTGCCAGCAGTTTCCTGGGGAGCTATGGCTACACCTTC.

The chain is built from TRBV18 and TRBJ1-5; possible D gene TRBD1, 6 bases. Germline V gene lookup returns CDR1 KGHSH and CDR2 LQKENI. Trimming took off 3 bases at V and 4 bases at J, with 13 bases between the two ends. CDR3 length equals 15 residues. In nucleotides, the CDR3 is TGTGCCAGCTCACCCGAGTGGACAGCGAATCAGCCCCAGCATTTT. Translating gives CASSPEWTANQPQHF.

V and J are TRBV28 and TRBJ2-7, with D maybe TRBD1 (6 bases). Germline lookup yields CDR1 MDHEN and CDR2 SYDVKM. Trimming took off 6 bases at V and 6 bases at J, with 36 bases between the two ends. The CDR3 runs 20 residues. This CDR3 reads CASSPLGGPEGAYRPSEQYF. In nucleotides, the CDR3 is TGTGCCAGCAGCCCCCTTGGGGGCCCCGAAGGCGCTTACCGGCCTAGCGAGCAGTACTTC.